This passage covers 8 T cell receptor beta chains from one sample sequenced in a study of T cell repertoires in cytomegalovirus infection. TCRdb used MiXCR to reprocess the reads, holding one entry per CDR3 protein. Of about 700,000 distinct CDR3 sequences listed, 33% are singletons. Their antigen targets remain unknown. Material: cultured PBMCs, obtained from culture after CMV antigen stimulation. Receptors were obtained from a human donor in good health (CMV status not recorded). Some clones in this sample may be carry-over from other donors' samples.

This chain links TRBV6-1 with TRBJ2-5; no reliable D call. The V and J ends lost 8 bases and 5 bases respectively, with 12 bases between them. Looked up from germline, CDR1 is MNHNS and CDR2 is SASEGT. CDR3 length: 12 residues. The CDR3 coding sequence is TGTGCCAGCGGGCGCAATTTTGAGACCCAGTACTTC. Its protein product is CASGRNFETQYF.

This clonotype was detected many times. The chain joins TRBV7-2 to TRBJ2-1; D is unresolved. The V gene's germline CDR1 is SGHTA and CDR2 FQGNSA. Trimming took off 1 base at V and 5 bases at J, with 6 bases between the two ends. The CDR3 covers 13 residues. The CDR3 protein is CASSLGPDNEQFF. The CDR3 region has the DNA TGTGCCAGCAGCTTAGGCCCAGACAATGAGCAGTTCTTC.

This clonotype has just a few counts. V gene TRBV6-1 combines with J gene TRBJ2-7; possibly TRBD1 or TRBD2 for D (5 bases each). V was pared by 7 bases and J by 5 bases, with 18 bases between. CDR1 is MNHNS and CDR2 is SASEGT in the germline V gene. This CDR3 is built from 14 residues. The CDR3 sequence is CASTRTGPQDEQYF. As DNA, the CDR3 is TGTGCCAGCACTCGGACGGGGCCGCAAGACGAGCAGTACTTC.

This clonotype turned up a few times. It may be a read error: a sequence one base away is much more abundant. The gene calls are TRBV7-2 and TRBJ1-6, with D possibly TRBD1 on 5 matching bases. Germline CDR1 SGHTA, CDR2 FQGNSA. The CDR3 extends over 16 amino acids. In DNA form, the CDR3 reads TGTGCCAGCCGACCTGGGGGGGGGGGATATAATTCACCCCCCCACTTT. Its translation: CASRPGGGGYNSPPHF.

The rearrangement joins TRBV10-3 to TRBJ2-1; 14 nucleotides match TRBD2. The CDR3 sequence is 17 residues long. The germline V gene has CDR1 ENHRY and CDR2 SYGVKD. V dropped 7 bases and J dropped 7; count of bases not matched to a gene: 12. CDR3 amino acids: CAITLGLAGVGGNEQFF. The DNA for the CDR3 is TGTGCCATCACCCTGGGACTAGCGGGAGTTGGCGGAAATGAGCAGTTCTTC.

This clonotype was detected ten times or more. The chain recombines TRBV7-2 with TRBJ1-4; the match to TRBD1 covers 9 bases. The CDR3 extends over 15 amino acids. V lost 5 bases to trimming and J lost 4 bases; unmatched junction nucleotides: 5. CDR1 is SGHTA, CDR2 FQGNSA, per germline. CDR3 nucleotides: TGTGCCAGCAGCCCAAGACAGGGGGGTAATGAAAAACTGTTTTTT. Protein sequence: CASSPRQGGNEKLFF.

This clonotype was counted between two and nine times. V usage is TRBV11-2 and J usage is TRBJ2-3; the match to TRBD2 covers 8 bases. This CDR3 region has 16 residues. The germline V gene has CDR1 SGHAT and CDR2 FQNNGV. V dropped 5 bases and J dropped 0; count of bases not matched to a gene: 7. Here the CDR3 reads CASSTWTSSSTDTQYF. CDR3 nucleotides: TGTGCCAGCAGCACCTGGACTAGCTCTAGCACAGATACGCAGTATTTT.

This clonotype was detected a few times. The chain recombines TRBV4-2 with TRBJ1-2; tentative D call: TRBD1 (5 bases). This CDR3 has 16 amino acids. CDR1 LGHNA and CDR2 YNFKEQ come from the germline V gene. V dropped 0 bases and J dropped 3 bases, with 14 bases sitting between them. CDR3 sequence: CASSQDNTGRDYGYTF. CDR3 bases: TGTGCCAGCAGCCAAGATAACACGGGGCGAGACTATGGCTACACCTTC.